These T cell receptor beta chains were read from a single sample in a study of control samples from healthy donors and cancer patients. The data were produced by immunoSEQ multiplex PCR, yet TCRdb's version contains in-frame clones alone and is incomplete. The sample yields around 30,000 clones, more than 85% seen once. Sequenced material: PBMCs. The receptors shown here come from a woman between 35 and 50 years old with lung cancer. CDR3s include the opening cysteine and the closing phenylalanine or tryptophan.

v_call cdr3_aa
TRBV4-3 CASSLRGRTRNNEQFF
TRBV5-4 CASSLPGLAGGRETQYF
TRBV10-2 CASSLGGVQPQHF
TRBV28 CASSLTGRQFF
TRBV6-4 CASSETSGTDTQYF
TRBV30 CAWSRDGETYTF
TRBV3-1/TRBV3-2 CASSQLGPSGNTIYF
TRBV9 CASSVGVGPTDTQYF
TRBV28 CASRPTGWNTEAFF
TRBV12-3/TRBV12-4 CASSFLGQPQHF
TRBV4-1 CASSQTGGAQSSYNSPLHF
TRBV30 CAWSVRRGVTNYGYTF
TRBV5-4 CASSLRDGNYGYTF
TRBV5-1 CASSFGGGAYEQYF
TRBV3-1/TRBV3-2 CASSQAYSAFF
TRBV6-5 CASSSTSLHYEQYF
TRBV4-1 CASSQDVTATNEKLFF
TRBV24-1 CATSDRPRTGRETQYF
TRBV19 CASSIRPGYSPLHF
TRBV7-3 CASSPDGAGSTTEAFF
TRBV11-2 CASSLNSRNSPLHF
TRBV30 CAWTVSGANVLTF
TRBV6-6 CASSYSKPDTQYF
TRBV6-4 CASSAPGTDTQYF
TRBV5-6 CASSLGGSSYNEQFF
TRBV4-3 CASSQDLTHYGYTF
TRBV15 CATSRDLDRDSTGELFF
TRBV18 CASSLGQHSYEQYF
TRBV9 CASSGPGTEAFF
TRBV5-5 CASSPTPGQGNEKLFF
TRBV28 CASIPAGGFNEQYF
TRBV5-1 CASSLGTGANSPLHF
TRBV9 CASNGLSGGPHNEQFF
TRBV28 CASQWGEGTGELFF
TRBV18 CASSPPGQGRAKNIQYF
TRBV24-1 CATSDWRLQGGWGYTF
TRBV10-3 CAISPRGGTEAFF
TRBV15 CATNSGSGNTIYF
TRBV5-6 CASSLTGVNNQPQHF
TRBV5-1 CASSSDRVQQSPLHF
TRBV7-2 CASSLAGPPNSPLHF
TRBV6-5 CASRDGGPNNEQFF
TRBV28 CASRTAGDTVKLFF